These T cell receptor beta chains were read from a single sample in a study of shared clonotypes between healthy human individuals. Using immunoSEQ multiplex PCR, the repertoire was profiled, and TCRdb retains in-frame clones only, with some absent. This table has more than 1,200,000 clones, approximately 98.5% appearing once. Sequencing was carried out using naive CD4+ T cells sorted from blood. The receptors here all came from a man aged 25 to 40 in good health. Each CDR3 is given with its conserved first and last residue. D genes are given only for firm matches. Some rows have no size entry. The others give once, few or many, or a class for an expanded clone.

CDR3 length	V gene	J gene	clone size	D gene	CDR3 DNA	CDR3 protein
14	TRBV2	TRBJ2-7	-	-	TGTGCCAGCAGTGGGCCTAGCCGGGCCTACGAGCAGTACTTC	CASSGPSRAYEQYF
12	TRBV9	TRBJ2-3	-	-	TGTGCCAGCAGCGTAACGACAGATACGCAGTATTTT	CASSVTTDTQYF
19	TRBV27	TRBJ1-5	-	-	TGTGCCAGCAGTTTATCGAGTGTGGGAACCTTAGGGGGCAATCAGCCCCAGCATTTT	CASSLSSVGTLGGNQPQHF
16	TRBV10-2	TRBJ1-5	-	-	TGCGCCAGCAGTGAGTCGAGGCAGACTAGGTCCAGAGCCCAGCATTTT	CASSESRQTRSRAQHF
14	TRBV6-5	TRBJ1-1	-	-	TGTGCCAGCACCCTTCGGCCATTCGGCACTGAAGCTTTCTTT	CASTLRPFGTEAFF
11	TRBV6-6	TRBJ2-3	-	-	TGTGCCAGCAGTCTTCAGAATACGCAGTATTTT	CASSLQNTQYF
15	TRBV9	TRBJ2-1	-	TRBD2	TGTGCCAGCAGCGTAGGGTGGCTAGCGGGAGTTGAGCAGTTCTTC	CASSVGWLAGVEQFF
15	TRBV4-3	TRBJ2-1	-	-	TGCGCCAGCAGCCATAGGCAGGGGTCTTCTAATGAGCAGTTCTTC	CASSHRQGSSNEQFF
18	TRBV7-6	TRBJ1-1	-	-	TGTGCCAGCAGCACGTCCCTCGGGACGCGCAGGATGAACACTGAAGCTTTCTTT	CASSTSLGTRRMNTEAFF
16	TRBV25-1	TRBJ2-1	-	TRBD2	TGTGCCAGCAGTGAATATTTAGCGGGAGACGACAATGAGCAGTTCTTC	CASSEYLAGDDNEQFF
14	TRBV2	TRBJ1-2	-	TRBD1	TGTGCCAGCAGTGAACAGGACAGGGAGAGTGGCTACACCTTC	CASSEQDRESGYTF
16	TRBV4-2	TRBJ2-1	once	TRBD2	TGTGCCAGCAGCCAAGGACTAGCGGGAGTTATCAATGAGCAGTTCTTC	CASSQGLAGVINEQFF
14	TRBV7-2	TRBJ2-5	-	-	TGTGCCAGCAGCTTACGGACAGCTCAAGAGACCCAGTACTTC	CASSLRTAQETQYF
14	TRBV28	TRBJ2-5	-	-	TGTGCCAGCCTTAGGAGGAACCACCAAGAGACCCAGTACTTC	CASLRRNHQETQYF
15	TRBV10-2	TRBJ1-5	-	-	TGCGCCAGCAGTCCGGATTCTCTAAGCAATCAGCCCCAGCATTTT	CASSPDSLSNQPQHF
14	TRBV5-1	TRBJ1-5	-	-	TGCGCCAGCAGCAGGGAACCTGGCAATCAGCCCCAGCATTTT	CASSREPGNQPQHF
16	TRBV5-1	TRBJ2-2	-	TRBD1	TGCGCCAGCAGCTTGTTGGGGACAGCGAACACCGGGGAGCTGTTTTTT	CASSLLGTANTGELFF
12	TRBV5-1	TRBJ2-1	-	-	TGCGCCAGCAGCTTGGAATCCAATGAGCAGTTCTTC	CASSLESNEQFF
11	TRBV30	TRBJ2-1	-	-	TGTGCCTGGAGTATAGCTTATGAGCAGTTCTTC	CAWSIAYEQFF
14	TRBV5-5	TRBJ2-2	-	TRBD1	TGTGCCAGCAGCAGGGACAGCCTCACCGGGGAGCTGTTTTTT	CASSRDSLTGELFF
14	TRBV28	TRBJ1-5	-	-	TGTGCCAGCAGTCTGAACCGGGACACTCAGCCCCAGCATTTT	CASSLNRDTQPQHF
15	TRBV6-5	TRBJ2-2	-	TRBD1	TGTGCCAGCAGAATAACAGGGGGGAACACCGGGGAGCTGTTTTTT	CASRITGGNTGELFF
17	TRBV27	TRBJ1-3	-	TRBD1	TGTGCCAGCAGTCCCCGGACAGGCTCTCTCTCTGGAAACACCATATATTTT	CASSPRTGSLSGNTIYF
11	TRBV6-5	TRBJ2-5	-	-	TGTGCCAGCAGTCAAAAAGAGACCCAGTACTTC	CASSQKETQYF
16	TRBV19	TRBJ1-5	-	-	TGTGCCAGTAGCCTAAGTGGACACTTTAGCAATCAGCCCCAGCATTTT	CASSLSGHFSNQPQHF
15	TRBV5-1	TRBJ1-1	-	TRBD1	TGCGCCAGCAGCTTCGATCCAGGGGGCCTCACTGAAGCTTTCTTT	CASSFDPGGLTEAFF
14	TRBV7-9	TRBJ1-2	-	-	TGTGCCAGCAGCTTATTGGACCGGAGCTATGGCTACACCTTC	CASSLLDRSYGYTF
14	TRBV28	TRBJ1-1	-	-	TGTGCCAGCAGTTCGACAGGAATGAACACTGAAGCTTTCTTT	CASSSTGMNTEAFF
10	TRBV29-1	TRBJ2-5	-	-	TGCAGCTCCAACCAAGAGACCCAGTACTTC	CSSNQETQYF
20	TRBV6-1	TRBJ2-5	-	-	TGTGCCAGCAGTGAAGCGCCCTTTAGTGCCGGGTCAGATTCGAGGGAGACCCAGTACTTC	CASSEAPFSAGSDSRETQYF
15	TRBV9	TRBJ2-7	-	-	TGTGCCAGCAGCCCCTTTAATACAAATTCCTACGAGCAGTACTTC	CASSPFNTNSYEQYF
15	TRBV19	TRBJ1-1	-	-	TGTGCCAGTAGTATCCGAGGACAGCAGAACACTGAAGCTTTCTTT	CASSIRGQQNTEAFF
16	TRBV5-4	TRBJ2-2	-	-	TGTGCCAGCAGCTTGAACAGGGTGAAGAACACCGGGGAGCTGTTTTTT	CASSLNRVKNTGELFF
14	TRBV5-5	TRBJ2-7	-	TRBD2	TGTGCCAGCAGCCAATGGACTAGCTCCTACGAGCAGTACTTC	CASSQWTSSYEQYF
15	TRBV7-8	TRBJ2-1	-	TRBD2	TGTGCCAGCAGCCCGCGGTCTAGCGGGGACAATGAGCAGTTCTTC	CASSPRSSGDNEQFF
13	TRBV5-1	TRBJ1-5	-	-	TGCGCCGCCATGGACTATAGCAATCAGCCCCAGCATTTT	CAAMDYSNQPQHF
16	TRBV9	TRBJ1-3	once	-	TGTGCCAGCAGCGTAGATTCAGAGGCTTCAGGAAACACCATATATTTT	CASSVDSEASGNTIYF